The 26 T cell receptor beta chains listed next were all sequenced from one sample in a study of vaccination and CD4 T cells after COVID-19. Antigens for these TCRs are unknown. Once obtained from cultured CD4+ T cells, the DNA was sequenced using the Oncomine TCR Beta short-read assay. Scientists extracted genomic DNA from CD4+ T cells grown in culture. From the PCR reads, TCRdb called clonotypes with MiXCR, one entry per CDR3 protein. The profile covers about 12,000 distinct CDR3 sequences, with about 40% appearing a single time and 15% to 20% taken by the ten largest. Treatment: approximately nine-day PBMC culture with coronavirus spike peptide pools or control peptides (ViraFEST assay). Gathered ahead of the COVID-19 pandemic (2011-2018) were the CD4+ T cells of the unexposed donor. The source material was CD4+ T cells from blood, cultured in vitro. These receptor sequences come from a human donor in good health.

The V call is TRBV20-1, the J call TRBJ1-5; D is perhaps TRBD1 (5 bases). CDR1 and CDR2 (germline): DFQATT, SNEGSKA (reference sequence). V shed 5 bases and J shed 4 bases, with 15 bases lying between them. This CDR3 is built from 14 residues. CDR3 in DNA: TGCAGTGCTTCGGGGGGACGGGGAAATCAGCCCCAGCATTTT. This gives the protein CSASGGRGNQPQHF.

The chain uses TRBV20-1 and TRBJ2-2, with 9 positions matching TRBD2. With 0 bases clipped from V and 6 bases from J, the junction kept 2 bases outside the gene matches. In germline, CDR1 is DFQATT, CDR2 SNEGSKA (reference sequence). The CDR3 contains 14 residues. CDR3 sequence: CSARDRLAAGELFF. CDR3 bases: TGCAGTGCTAGAGATCGACTAGCGGCCGGGGAGCTGTTTTTT.

The chain uses TRBV7-6 and TRBJ2-5, with D possibly matching TRBD1 (6 bases). CDR1 is SGHVS, CDR2 FNYEAQ, per germline. The V and J ends lost 4 bases and 4 bases respectively, with 13 bases between them. The CDR3 spans 14 residues. The CDR3 is CASSSDRFGETQYF. In DNA, the CDR3 is TGTGCCAGCAGCTCTGACAGGTTCGGAGAGACCCAGTACTTC.

This clonotype was observed a handful of times. The J gene is TRBJ2-7, the V gene TRBV6-2 or TRBV6-3; TRBD1 matches at 7 bases. This CDR3 is 16 amino acids long. The germline V gene encodes CDR1 MNHEY and CDR2 SVGEGT. V lost 0 bases to trimming and J lost 3 bases; unmatched junction nucleotides: 8. DNA for the CDR3: TGTGCCAGCAGTTACTCGAGGGGGCGGCGGCTCTACGAGCAGTACTTC. It is translated as CASSYSRGRRLYEQYF.

This chain's CDR3 is CASSSDWAATSTDTQYF. CDR3 in DNA: TGTGCCAGCAGTTCGGACTGGGCCGCCACTAGCACAGATACGCAGTATTTT. This rearrangement joins TRBV27 to TRBJ2-3, with a possible D match to TRBD2 (5 bases). Germline V lookup: CDR1 MNHEY, CDR2 SMNVEV (reference sequence). The CDR3 spans 17 residues. Trimming cost V 4 bases and J 0 bases, with 17 bases left between them.

This clonotype showed up just a few times. V is TRBV20-1 and J is TRBJ2-7; perhaps TRBD1 as D (5 bases). Germline CDR1 and CDR2: DFQATT and SNEGSKA (reference sequence). V lost 0 bases and J 0 bases, leaving 9 bases between the germline ends. There are 14 residues in the CDR3. Here the CDR3 reads CSARDVQASYEQYF. In nucleotides, the CDR3 is TGCAGTGCTAGAGATGTACAGGCCTCCTACGAGCAGTACTTC.

The rearrangement joins TRBV2 to TRBJ2-2; 7 bases fit TRBD1. Trimming at V came to 5 bases and at J to 5 bases, leaving 5 bases not matched to a gene. This CDR3 comprises 14 residues. The germline V gene encodes CDR1 SNHLY and CDR2 FYNNEI. CDR3 in DNA: TGTGCCAGCAGTCGTAACAGGGGAACCGGGGAGCTGTTTTTT. Its translation is CASSRNRGTGELFF.

In its sample, this clonotype was seen a few times. This sequence joins TRBV7-2 and TRBJ1-1, with D perhaps matching TRBD1 (6 bases). V dropped 1 base and J dropped 10 bases, with 16 bases sitting between them. Germline CDR1 is SGHTA and CDR2 is FQGNSA. The CDR3 extends over 14 amino acids. The CDR3 DNA sequence: TGTGCCAGCAGCTTAGTCGGGACAACGGGTTCAGCTTTCTTT. Its protein product is CASSLVGTTGSAFF.

CDR3 amino acids: CASSQSGGRESYNEQFF. The DNA for the CDR3 is TGTGCCAGCAGCCAATCCGGCGGGAGGGAATCCTACAATGAGCAGTTCTTC. The rearrangement uses TRBV7-6 and TRBJ2-1; 9 bases are a match to TRBD2. J was trimmed by 1 base and V by 5 bases; bases with no gene match: 9. The CDR3 covers 17 residues. Germline lookup yields CDR1 SGHVS and CDR2 FNYEAQ.

This clonotype has only a few counts. V is TRBV11-3 and J is TRBJ2-3; 8 nucleotides agree with TRBD1. Germline lookup yields CDR1 SGHNT and CDR2 YENEEA. Trimming removed 0 bases from V and 6 bases from J; junction bases left unmatched: 5. The CDR3 is 15 amino acids. The CDR3 region is CASSLDGQGADTQYF. The CDR3 DNA sequence: TGTGCCAGCAGCTTAGATGGGCAGGGGGCGGATACGCAGTATTTT.

The V gene is TRBV27, the J gene TRBJ2-1; 12 bases match TRBD1. Trimming cost V 6 bases and J 7 bases; bases outside gene matches: 4. The CDR3 is made up of 14 amino acids. Per germline, CDR1 MNHEY and CDR2 SMNVEV (reference sequence). For the CDR3, the DNA is TGTGCCAGCAGCCCGGGACAGGGGGCAAATGAGCAGTTCTTC. Protein: CASSPGQGANEQFF.

This clonotype has more than one count but fewer than ten. This rearrangement joins TRBV20-1 to TRBJ2-3; D might be TRBD2 (6 bases). The CDR3 consists of 13 residues. Germline CDR1 DFQATT, CDR2 SNEGSKA (reference sequence). V lost 6 bases and J lost 0, with 10 bases in between. CDR3 sequence reads: CSATGGSTDTQYF. As DNA, the CDR3 is TGCAGTGCCACCGGAGGGAGCACAGATACGCAGTATTTT.

The CDR3 loop reads CSASLTSGRTDTQYF. In nucleotides, the CDR3 is TGCAGTGCTTCCCTGACTAGCGGGAGAACAGATACGCAGTATTTT. The chain joins TRBV20-1 to TRBJ2-3, with 12 positions matching TRBD2. Unmatched junction bases numbered 6, after V lost 5 bases and J lost 3 bases. Per the germline V gene, CDR1 is DFQATT and CDR2 is SNEGSKA (reference sequence). The CDR3 loop spans 15 amino acids.

This clonotype appeared a few times. This sequence joins TRBV7-6 and TRBJ1-1; D gene ambiguous. Germline CDR1 and CDR2: SGHVS and FNYEAQ. Trimming took 2 bases from V and 1 from J, leaving 5 bases between them. The CDR3 runs 13 residues. The CDR3 DNA is TGTGCCAGCAGCTTACTCACGAACACTGAAGCTTTCTTT. Its protein product is CASSLLTNTEAFF.

This clonotype has only a few counts. The chain joins TRBV7-9 to TRBJ2-7; 7 bases line up with TRBD1. The trim removed 4 bases at V and 0 bases at J, leaving 3 bases unmatched. Germline CDR1 and CDR2: SEHNR and FQNEAQ (reference sequence). CDR3 length: 14 amino acids. The CDR3, as DNA: TGTGCCAGCAGCTGGGACAGTGCCTCCTACGAGCAGTACTTC. It is translated as CASSWDSASYEQYF.

By share, this clonotype ranks as hyperexpanded. J is TRBJ1-5 and V is TRBV20-1, with D perhaps matching TRBD1 (5 bases). Deletions cut 5 bases from V and 3 bases from J, with 8 bases between. The CDR3 is 12 amino acids. Germline V CDR1 and CDR2: DFQATT, SNEGSKA (reference sequence). The CDR3 bases are TGCAGTGCTTCAGGGCCCAATCAGCCCCAGCATTTT. Residues: CSASGPNQPQHF.

This clonotype was counted a few times. The chain has TRBV20-1 and TRBJ1-6; no firm D call. Germline loops: CDR1 DFQATT, CDR2 SNEGSKA (reference sequence). V dropped 3 bases and J dropped 6 bases, with 15 bases sitting between them. This CDR3 is 15 amino acids long. CDR3 sequence: CSASEEGLVNSPLHF. CDR3 sequence (DNA): TGCAGTGCTAGTGAGGAGGGCTTGGTTAATTCACCCCTCCACTTT.

The chain has TRBV20-1 and TRBJ2-1; 13 nucleotides match TRBD2. Per the germline V gene, CDR1 is DFQATT and CDR2 is SNEGSKA (reference sequence). This CDR3 spans 15 amino acids. The J segment lost 7 bases and the V segment lost 3 bases, leaving 6 bases of the junction unmatched. The CDR3 coding sequence is TGCAGTGCTAGTCGGAGGACTAGCGGGAGTAATGAGCAGTTCTTC. Translated, it gives CSASRRTSGSNEQFF.

The chain employs TRBV20-1 and TRBJ2-2; TRBD1 agrees at 10 bases. This CDR3 spans 17 amino acids. Per the germline V gene, CDR1 is DFQATT and CDR2 is SNEGSKA (reference sequence). The trim removed 3 bases at V and 4 bases at J, leaving 11 bases unmatched. CDR3: CSASLFGTGEPTGELFF. DNA for the CDR3: TGCAGTGCTAGCCTTTTCGGGACAGGGGAACCCACCGGGGAGCTGTTTTTT.

The V gene is TRBV19, the J gene TRBJ2-1; 8 bases align to TRBD1. Germline assignment: CDR1 LNHDA and CDR2 SQIVND (reference sequence). With V trimmed by 1 base and J by 5 bases, 1 base remained unmatched. The CDR3 spans 14 residues. CDR3 sequence (DNA): TGTGCCAGTAGTATAGGGGGACAGGACAATGAGCAGTTCTTC. Translation: CASSIGGQDNEQFF. Together with reference TRBV19 and TRBJ2-1, the CDR3 gives the full variable domain: DGGITQSPKYLFRKEGQNVTLSCEQNLNHDAMYWYRQDPGQGLRLIYYSQIVNDFQKGDIAEGYSVSREKKESFPLTVTSAQKNPTAFYLCASSIGGQDNEQFFGPGTRLTVL.

This clonotype occurred a few times. The J gene is TRBJ2-1, the V gene TRBV6-5; D is unresolved. With the DNA end fitting TRBJ2-7 better, the J assignment may be wrong. The CDR3 runs 14 residues. Germline V gives CDR1 MNHEY, CDR2 SVGAGI. This chain's CDR3 is CASSSSPTTYEQYF. Here the CDR3 DNA reads TGTGCCAGCAGTTCTAGTCCCACTACCTACGAGCAGTACTTC.

The chain recombines TRBV7-6 with TRBJ2-7; 13 bases agree with TRBD2. From germline, CDR1 is SGHVS and CDR2 FNYEAQ. CDR3 length: 17 amino acids. Unmatched junction bases numbered 7, after V lost 1 base and J lost 4 bases. Here the CDR3 DNA reads TGTGCCAGCAGCTTAGTTGTGGGGACTAGCGGGATGTACGAGCAGTACTTC. Protein product: CASSLVVGTSGMYEQYF.

The chain is built from TRBV29-1 and TRBJ2-5; 7 bases are a match to TRBD2. V shed 6 bases and J 2 bases; nucleotides not matched to a gene: 6. This CDR3 has 13 amino acids. Germline V CDR1 and CDR2: SQVTM, ANQGSEA. DNA for the CDR3: TGCAGCGTAAGCGGGACTTCTCAAGAGACCCAGTACTTC. It encodes CSVSGTSQETQYF.

The chain carries TRBV5-3 and TRBJ1-5, with D perhaps matching TRBD1 (5 bases). TRBV5-3 is reported as an ORF; its role is uncertain. V lost 4 bases to trimming and J lost 0 bases, with 14 bases between them. The CDR3 is 16 residues long. CDR3 nucleotides: TGTGCCAGAAGCGATCAGGGAACTGTTAGCAATCAGCCCCAGCATTTT. This sequence encodes CARSDQGTVSNQPQHF.

V and J are TRBV20-1 and TRBJ2-1; 8 nucleotides agree with TRBD2. The length of the CDR3 is 15 residues. The V segment lost 6 bases and the J segment 10 bases; nucleotides outside the gene matches: 17. CDR1 is DFQATT and CDR2 is SNEGSKA in the germline V gene (reference sequence). The chain's CDR3 is CSAEARTGRAREQFF. CDR3 nucleotides: TGCAGTGCCGAAGCCCGAACCGGGAGGGCCCGGGAGCAGTTCTTC.

The chain links TRBV10-3 to TRBJ2-7; D may be TRBD2 (6 bases). With 11 bases removed from V and 2 bases from J, the gap between germline ends came to 16 bases. Germline assignment: CDR1 ENHRY and CDR2 SYGVKD. The CDR3 runs 13 residues. CDR3 in DNA: TGTGCCTACCGCGGGGACTCTGCCTACGAGCAGTACTTC. This translates into CAYRGDSAYEQYF.